The T cell receptor beta chain under discussion was sequenced for a study of CD8+CD57+ T cells in acquired aplastic anemia. Across the whole study: Yields of DNA that came from sorted CD4+ and CD8+ cells averaged roughly 3.3 ug.

General study points: Patients and controls shared 25 to 30 CD8+ CDR3 sequences, which appeared highly expressed in patients and within their immunodominant clones.

TCR beta VDJ combinations and CDR3 sequences were profiled from genomic DNA. TCRdb re-called the reads through MiXCR, storing one row per CDR3 protein. Of some 210,000 distinct CDR3 sequences listed, roughly 55% were seen once; the top ten hold 25% to 35%. The CDR3 loop spans 12 amino acids. Trimming left V 11 bases short and J 2 bases short, with 12 bases between. Germline CDR1 is ENHRY and CDR2 is SYGVKD. This clonotype appeared a single time. What it recognizes is unknown. The chain combines TRBV10-3 with TRBJ2-5; perhaps TRBD2 as D (5 bases). Sequenced: sorted CD4+, CD8+, or CD8+CD57+ T cells (not recorded which) from PBMCs. The TCR sequence derives from a human donor in good health. Here the CDR3 reads CAASGLQETQYF. The CDR3 DNA reads TGTGCCGCGTCTGGACTGCAAGAGACCCAGTACTTC.